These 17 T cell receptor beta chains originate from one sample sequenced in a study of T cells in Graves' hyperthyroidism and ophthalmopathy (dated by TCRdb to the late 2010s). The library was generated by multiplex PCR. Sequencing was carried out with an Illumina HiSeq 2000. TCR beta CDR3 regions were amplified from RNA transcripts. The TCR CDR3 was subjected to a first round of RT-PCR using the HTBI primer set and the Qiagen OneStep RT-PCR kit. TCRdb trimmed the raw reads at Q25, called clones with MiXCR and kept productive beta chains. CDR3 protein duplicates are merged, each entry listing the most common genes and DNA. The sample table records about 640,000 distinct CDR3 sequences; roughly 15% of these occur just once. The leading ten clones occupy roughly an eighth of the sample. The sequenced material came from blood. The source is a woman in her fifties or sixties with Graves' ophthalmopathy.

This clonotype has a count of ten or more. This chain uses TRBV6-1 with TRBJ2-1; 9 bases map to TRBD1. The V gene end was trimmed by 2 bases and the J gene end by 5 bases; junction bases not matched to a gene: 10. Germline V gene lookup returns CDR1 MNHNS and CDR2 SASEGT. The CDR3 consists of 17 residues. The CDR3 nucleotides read TGTGCCAGCAGTGAATTTGACGGACAGGGGCTAAACAATGAGCAGTTCTTC. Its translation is CASSEFDGQGLNNEQFF.

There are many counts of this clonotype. CDR3 loop: CASSLGVRDTEAFF. The CDR3 bases are TGCGCCAGCAGCTTGGGGGTCAGGGACACTGAAGCTTTCTTT. This chain joins TRBV5-1 and TRBJ1-1; D possibly corresponds to TRBD1 (5 bases). Germline V gives CDR1 SGHRS, CDR2 YFSETQ. Trimming removed 0 bases from V and 3 bases from J, with 9 bases in between. This CDR3 has 14 residues.

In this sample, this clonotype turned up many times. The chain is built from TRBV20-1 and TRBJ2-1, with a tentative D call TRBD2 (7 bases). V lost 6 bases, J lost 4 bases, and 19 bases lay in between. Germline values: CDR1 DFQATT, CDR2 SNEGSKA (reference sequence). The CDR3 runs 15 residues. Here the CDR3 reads CSAVRGGSLYNEQFF. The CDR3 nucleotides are TGCAGTGCCGTTAGGGGGGGTTCGCTTTACAATGAGCAGTTCTTC.

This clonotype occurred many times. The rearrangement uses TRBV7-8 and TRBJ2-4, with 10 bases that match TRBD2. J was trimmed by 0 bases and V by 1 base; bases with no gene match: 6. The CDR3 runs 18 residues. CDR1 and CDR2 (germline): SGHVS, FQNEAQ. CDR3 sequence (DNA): TGTGCCAGCAGCTTAGGGGTACTAGCGGGGATAGCCAAAAACATTCAGTACTTC. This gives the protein CASSLGVLAGIAKNIQYF.

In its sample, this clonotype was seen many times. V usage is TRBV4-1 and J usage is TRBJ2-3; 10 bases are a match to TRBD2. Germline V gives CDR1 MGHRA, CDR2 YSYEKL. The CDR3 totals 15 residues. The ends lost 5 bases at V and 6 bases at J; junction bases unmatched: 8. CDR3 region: CASSSLAGIVDTQYF. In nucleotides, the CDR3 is TGCGCCAGCAGCTCACTAGCGGGAATAGTCGATACGCAGTATTTT.

CDR3 residues: CSARGRASSYEQYF. In nucleotides, the CDR3 is TGCAGTGCTAGGGGGAGGGCTAGCTCCTACGAGCAGTACTTC. This chain joins TRBV20-1 and TRBJ2-7; TRBD2 matches 7 bases. The J segment lost 0 bases and the V segment lost 3 bases, leaving 5 bases of the junction unmatched. The length of the CDR3 is 14 residues. Germline V gives CDR1 DFQATT, CDR2 SNEGSKA (reference sequence).

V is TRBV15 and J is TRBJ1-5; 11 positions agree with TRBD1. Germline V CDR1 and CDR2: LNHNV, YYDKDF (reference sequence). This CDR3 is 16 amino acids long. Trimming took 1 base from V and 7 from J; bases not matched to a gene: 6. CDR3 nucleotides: TGTGCCACCAGCAGAGCCGGACAGGGGGCTGGCCAGCCCCAGCATTTT. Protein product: CATSRAGQGAGQPQHF.

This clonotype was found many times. The CDR3 spells CAWRALGYEQYF. The CDR3 bases are TGTGCCTGGAGGGCCTTGGGCTACGAGCAGTACTTC. The rearrangement links TRBV30 to TRBJ2-7; D remains ambiguous. CDR3 length: 12 amino acids. The germline V gene has CDR1 GTSNPN and CDR2 SVGIG (reference sequence). Trimming took off 3 bases at V and 3 bases at J, with 9 bases between the two ends.

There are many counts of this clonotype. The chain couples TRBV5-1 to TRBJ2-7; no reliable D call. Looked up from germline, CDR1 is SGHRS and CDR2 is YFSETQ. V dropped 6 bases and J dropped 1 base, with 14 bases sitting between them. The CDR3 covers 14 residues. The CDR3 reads CASKTQSSSYEQYF. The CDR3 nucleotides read TGCGCCAGCAAAACACAGTCCTCTTCCTACGAGCAGTACTTC.

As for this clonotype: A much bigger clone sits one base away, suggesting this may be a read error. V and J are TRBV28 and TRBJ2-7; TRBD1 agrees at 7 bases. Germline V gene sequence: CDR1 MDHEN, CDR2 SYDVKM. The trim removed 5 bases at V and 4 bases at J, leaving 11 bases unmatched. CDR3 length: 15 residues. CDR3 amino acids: CASSPRSDRAYEQYF. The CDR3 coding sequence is TGTGCCAGCAGTCCCCGTAGCGACAGGGCGTACGAGCAGTACTTC.

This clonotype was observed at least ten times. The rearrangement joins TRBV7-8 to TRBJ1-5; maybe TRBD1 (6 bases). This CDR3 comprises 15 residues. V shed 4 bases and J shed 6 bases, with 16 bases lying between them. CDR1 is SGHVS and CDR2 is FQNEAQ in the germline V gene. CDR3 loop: CASSSPGGLGQPQHF. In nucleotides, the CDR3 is TGTGCCAGCAGCTCCCCGGGGGGGCTGGGTCAGCCCCAGCATTTT.

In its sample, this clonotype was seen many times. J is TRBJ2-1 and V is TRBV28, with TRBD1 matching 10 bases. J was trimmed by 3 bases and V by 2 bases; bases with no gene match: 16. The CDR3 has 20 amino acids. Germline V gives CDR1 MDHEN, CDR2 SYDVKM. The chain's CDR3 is CASSLTDLSWTGGYYNEQFF. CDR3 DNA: TGTGCCAGCAGTTTAACTGACCTTTCGTGGACAGGGGGATACTACAATGAGCAGTTCTTC.

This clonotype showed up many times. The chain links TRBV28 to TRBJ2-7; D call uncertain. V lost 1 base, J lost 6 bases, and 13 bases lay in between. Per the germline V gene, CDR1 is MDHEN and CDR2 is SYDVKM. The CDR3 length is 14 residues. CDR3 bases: TGTGCCAGCAGTTTATTGAGGCCCGACGGCGAGCAGTACTTC. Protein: CASSLLRPDGEQYF.

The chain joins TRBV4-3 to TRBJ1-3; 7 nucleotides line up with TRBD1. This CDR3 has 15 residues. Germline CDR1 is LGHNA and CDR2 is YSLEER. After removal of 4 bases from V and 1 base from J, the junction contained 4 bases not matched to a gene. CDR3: CASSRHRGSGNTIYF. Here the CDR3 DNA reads TGCGCCAGCAGCCGCCACAGGGGATCTGGAAACACCATATATTTT.

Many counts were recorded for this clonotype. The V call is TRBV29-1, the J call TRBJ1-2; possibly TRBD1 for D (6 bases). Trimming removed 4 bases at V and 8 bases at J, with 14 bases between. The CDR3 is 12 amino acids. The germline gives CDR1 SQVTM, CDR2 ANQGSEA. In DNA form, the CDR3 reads TGCAGCGTTGGACGGACAGTAGAAGGCTACACCTTC. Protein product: CSVGRTVEGYTF.

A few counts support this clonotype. CDR3 sequence: CASSYSAGGSYNEQFF. The CDR3, as DNA: TGTGCCAGCAGTTACTCTGCGGGAGGTTCCTACAATGAGCAGTTCTTC. The chain couples TRBV6-6 to TRBJ2-1, with 8 bases matching TRBD2. The V and J ends lost 0 bases and 1 base, in that order; junction bases with no gene match: 2. Germline V gene lookup returns CDR1 MNHNY and CDR2 SVGAGI (reference sequence). The CDR3 length is 16 residues.

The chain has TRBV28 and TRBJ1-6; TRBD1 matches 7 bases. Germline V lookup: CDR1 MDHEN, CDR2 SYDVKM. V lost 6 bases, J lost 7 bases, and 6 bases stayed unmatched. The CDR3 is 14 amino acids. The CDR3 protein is CASRPGTANSPLHF. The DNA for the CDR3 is TGTGCCAGCAGACCAGGGACAGCAAATTCACCCCTCCACTTT.